This TCR beta chain was found in a study of radiation and T cells in renal cell carcinoma. Here immunoSEQ multiplex PCR was the method, and the copy in TCRdb shows in-frame clones only, minus some. The table includes approximately 20,000 clones, less than 70% detected once. About this clone itself: Its cognate antigen is unknown.

The CDR3 covers 14 residues. CDR1 is SQVTM and CDR2 is ANQGSEA in the germline V gene. Trimming left V 4 bases short and J 4 bases short, with 16 bases between. The treatment: 15 Gy SBRT to primary tumor, nephrectomy 4 weeks later. Findings and caveats of the study: Irradiated tumors held more dominant CDR3 motifs than control tumors. Top 100 clonotypes averaged about 54% in irradiated versus approximately 45% in nephrectomy-only tumors.

V gene TRBV29-1 combines with J gene TRBJ1-1, with D possibly matching TRBD1 (5 bases). The TCR originated in a woman aged 70-85 years with renal cell carcinoma. The sample consisted of tumor tissue, taken from a patient whose treatment included radiotherapy and nephrectomy. The CDR3 DNA reads TGCAGCGTTGTAGGGTTGAGGGGAAGCACTGAAGCTTTCTTT. Amino acids: CSVVGLRGSTEAFF.